These 27 T cell receptor beta chains were sequenced from one sample in a study of beta chain features in type 1 diabetes (dated 2018 in TCRdb). What the research found in general, with its limitations: A moderate but significant shortening of TCRB CDR3 length was observed in type 1 diabetes patients in all four CD4+ subsets.

Their specific antigens are unknown. Libraries were made using the immunoSEQ multiplex PCR assay. The entire amount of isolated RNA was reverse transcribed using the High Capacity cDNA Reverse Transcription Kit, so the sequenced TCRB transcripts were expressed ones. TCRdb limited this immuneACCESS table to in-frame rearrangements with V and J called. A share of clones is missing; checked studies link under half to unresolved V genes, and the rest is unexplained. For this sample there are approximately 100,000 clones; 25% to 35% appear just once. About 0.49% of the sample is in the top ten clones. The sequencing sample was made of central memory CD4+ T cells from blood. These receptors all come from a woman under 30 with type 1 diabetes.

The V gene is TRBV18, the J gene TRBJ2-2; D possibly corresponds to TRBD1 (6 bases). The V gene's germline CDR1 is KGHSH and CDR2 LQKENI. This CDR3 is 15 amino acids long. V was pared by 4 bases and J by 4 bases, with 13 bases between. DNA for the CDR3: TGTGCCAGCTCACTACAGGGATCGAGCACCGGGGAGCTGTTTTTT. Amino acids: CASSLQGSSTGELFF.

This clone has more than one count but fewer than ten. The rearrangement joins TRBV25-1 to TRBJ1-1, with D hard to call. Trimming took 2 bases from V and 5 from J, leaving 12 bases between them. There are 14 residues in the CDR3. Germline CDR1 reads MGHDK; CDR2 reads SYGVNS. The CDR3 is CASSELGRSTEAFF. In DNA form, the CDR3 reads TGTGCCAGCAGTGAACTGGGGAGGAGTACTGAAGCTTTCTTT.

This clone was observed a few times. The V gene is TRBV28, the J gene TRBJ1-2; possibly TRBD1 for D (5 bases). Germline V CDR1 and CDR2: MDHEN, SYDVKM. CDR3 length: 14 amino acids. V was cut by 7 bases and J by 2 bases, with 14 bases left in between. DNA of the CDR3: TGTGCCAGCAATCCGACAGCCATCAACTATGGCTACACCTTC. Its translation is CASNPTAINYGYTF.

The V gene is TRBV7-2, the J gene TRBJ2-1; 15 nucleotides match TRBD2. The V and J ends lost 5 bases and 9 bases, in that order; junction bases with no gene match: 8. This CDR3 comprises 16 residues. Looked up from germline, CDR1 is SGHTA and CDR2 is FQGNSA. The CDR3 region is CASSRTSGRAPIEQFF. The CDR3 DNA is TGTGCCAGCAGCCGGACTAGCGGGAGGGCCCCTATTGAGCAGTTCTTC.

The rearrangement joins TRBV11-2 to TRBJ2-1; 9 bases agree with TRBD1. This CDR3 has 13 amino acids. Germline V lookup: CDR1 SGHAT, CDR2 FQNNGV. Trimming removed 7 bases from V and 8 bases from J; junction bases left unmatched: 6. This chain's CDR3 is CASNPDRGYEQFF. As DNA, the CDR3 is TGTGCCAGCAACCCGGACAGGGGCTATGAGCAGTTCTTC.

V usage is TRBV19 and J usage is TRBJ1-2, with TRBD1 identical over 12 bases. The germline V gene encodes CDR1 LNHDA and CDR2 SQIVND (reference sequence). The trim removed 6 bases at V and 4 bases at J, leaving 3 bases unmatched. CDR3 length equals 14 residues. CDR3 loop: CASRTGQGAYGYTF. The CDR3 nucleotides are TGTGCCAGTAGGACGGGACAGGGGGCCTATGGCTACACCTTC.

The rearrangement joins TRBV12-5 to TRBJ2-2, with D perhaps matching TRBD1 (6 bases). V was pared by 8 bases and J by 1 base, with 11 bases between. Germline V gene sequence: CDR1 LGHNT, CDR2 FRNRAP. The CDR3 has 14 amino acids. CDR3 sequence reads: CASTTTGNTGELFF. The CDR3 DNA is TGTGCTAGTACTACGACAGGGAACACCGGGGAGCTGTTTTTT.

This clone was recorded a few times. Here the CDR3 DNA reads TGTGCCTGGAGTAGACTCGGCAATCAGCCCCAGCATTTT. Its translation is CAWSRLGNQPQHF. The rearrangement links TRBV30 to TRBJ1-5; D call uncertain. The germline V gene has CDR1 GTSNPN and CDR2 SVGIG (reference sequence). The CDR3 extends over 13 amino acids. Trimming left V 2 bases short and J 2 bases short, with 7 bases between.

There are a few counts of this clone. This chain connects TRBV7-9 to TRBJ1-1, with TRBD1 matching 8 bases. The CDR3 loop spans 14 amino acids. Germline CDR1 and CDR2: SEHNR and FQNEAQ (reference sequence). V lost 1 base and J lost 6; bases outside the gene matches: 4. The CDR3 sequence: CASSLGTGSSEAFF. The CDR3 DNA is TGTGCCAGCAGCTTAGGGACAGGGTCTTCTGAAGCTTTCTTT.

This clone was observed a few times. V usage is TRBV7-2 and J usage is TRBJ2-7, with no clear D. With 1 base removed from V and 2 bases from J, the gap between germline ends came to 12 bases. CDR1 and CDR2 from the germline V gene are SGHTA and FQGNSA. This CDR3 has 15 amino acids. CDR3 in amino acids: CASSLVVSSTYEQYF. The CDR3, as DNA: TGTGCCAGCAGCTTAGTGGTATCCTCTACCTACGAGCAGTACTTC.

This clone has more than one count but fewer than ten. The chain combines TRBV27 with TRBJ1-2, with unresolved D. Germline CDR1 is MNHEY and CDR2 is SMNVEV (reference sequence). V dropped 6 bases and J dropped 7 bases, with 18 bases sitting between them. This CDR3 region has 14 residues. The CDR3 spells CASSPSAVVPGYTF. Written as DNA, the CDR3 is TGTGCCAGCAGCCCCTCGGCGGTCGTGCCTGGCTACACCTTC.

V gene TRBV7-8 combines with J gene TRBJ2-5; D possibly corresponds to TRBD1 (5 bases). The germline V and J ends were trimmed by 0 bases and 5 bases, with 10 bases remaining between them. CDR3 length: 14 residues. Germline lookup yields CDR1 SGHVS and CDR2 FQNEAQ. CDR3 DNA: TGTGCCAGCAGCTTAGCGGGGCGGAGTGAGACCCAGTACTTC. Protein: CASSLAGRSETQYF.

Points on this clone: At one boundary the junction diverges from the germline segment, which might be a read error. This chain uses TRBV11-2 with TRBJ2-1; D may match TRBD1 or TRBD2 (5 bases each). The CDR3 spans 14 residues. Germline assignment: CDR1 SGHAT and CDR2 FQNNGV. The CDR3 sequence is CASSLGAAGKEQFF. In nucleotides, the CDR3 is TGTGCCAGCAGTTTAGGGGCGGCCGGGAAGGAGCAGTTCTTC.

The V call is TRBV11-2, the J call TRBJ1-3, with a tentative D call TRBD1 (6 bases). V lost 5 bases and J lost 4, with 15 bases in between. CDR1 is SGHAT and CDR2 is FQNNGV in the germline V gene. The CDR3 covers 15 residues. The CDR3 DNA is TGTGCCAGCAGCCCCCGGGGGGCGTCGGGAAACACCATATATTTT. This sequence encodes CASSPRGASGNTIYF.

The chain joins TRBV7-3 to TRBJ2-5; 7 nucleotides line up with TRBD1. The CDR3 loop spans 13 amino acids. V trimming: 7 bases; J trimming: 4 bases; junction bases outside the gene matches: 6. The germline V gene encodes CDR1 SGHTA and CDR2 FQGTGA. The CDR3 here is CASTERQGETQYF. CDR3 nucleotide sequence: TGTGCCAGCACCGAGAGACAGGGAGAGACCCAGTACTTC.

The chain carries TRBV18 and TRBJ2-7; TRBD2 matches 12 bases. Germline trimming cut 5 bases from V and 5 bases from J; bases unmatched to any gene: 4. The germline V gene encodes CDR1 KGHSH and CDR2 LQKENI. The CDR3 is 14 residues long. Here the CDR3 DNA reads TGTGCCAGCTCAAAGAGACTAGCGGGAGACGAGCAGTACGTC. It specifies CASSKRLAGDEQYV.

CDR3 sequence (DNA): TGTGCCAGCAGCGGGACTAGCGTAGGTGCCGGGGAGCTGTTTTTT. Protein product: CASSGTSVGAGELFF. The V and J genes are TRBV2 and TRBJ2-2, with TRBD2 matching over 10 bases. CDR3 length: 15 residues. Germline V CDR1 and CDR2: SNHLY, FYNNEI. The V gene end was trimmed by 6 bases and the J gene end by 6 bases; junction bases not matched to a gene: 7.

In its sample, this clone was seen a few times. The V gene is TRBV19, the J gene TRBJ2-5, with 9 bases matching TRBD1. J was trimmed by 1 base and V by 0 bases; bases with no gene match: 6. Per the germline V gene, CDR1 is LNHDA and CDR2 is SQIVND (reference sequence). This CDR3 is 17 amino acids long. CDR3: CASSIDHGTGTQETQYF. The DNA for the CDR3 is TGTGCCAGTAGTATAGATCACGGGACAGGGACCCAAGAGACCCAGTACTTC.

This clone was counted only a few times. The chain joins TRBV28 to TRBJ1-1, with a possible D match to TRBD1 (5 bases). CDR1 MDHEN and CDR2 SYDVKM come from the germline V gene. V lost 9 bases to trimming and J lost 1 base, with 24 bases between them. This CDR3 comprises 17 residues. CDR3 bases: TGTGCCAGTCAGTTTTCCCAAGGGGCTAGCGCGAACACTGAAGCTTTCTTT. It specifies CASQFSQGASANTEAFF.

The chain carries TRBV10-2 and TRBJ1-1, with 7 bases identical to TRBD1. The CDR3 has 14 amino acids. J lost 9 bases, V lost 0 bases, and 7 bases had no gene match. Germline V lookup: CDR1 WSHSY, CDR2 SAAADI. The chain's CDR3 is CASSESGGRGKAFF. In DNA form, the CDR3 reads TGCGCCAGCAGTGAGTCAGGCGGCAGGGGGAAAGCTTTCTTT.

The chain links TRBV28 to TRBJ2-3; 7 bases are shared with TRBD2. Looked up from germline, CDR1 is MDHEN and CDR2 is SYDVKM. CDR3 length equals 15 residues. Trimming took 2 bases from V and 0 from J; bases not matched to a gene: 2. The CDR3 here is CASSLPSGSTDTQYF. DNA of the CDR3: TGTGCCAGCAGTTTACCTAGCGGAAGCACAGATACGCAGTATTTT. Filled out from reference TRBV28 and TRBJ2-3, the complete variable domain reads DVKVTQSSRYLVKRTGEKVFLECVQDMDHENMFWYRQDPGLGLRLIYFSYDVKMKEKGDIPEGYSVSREKKERFSLILESASTNQTSMYLCASSLPSGSTDTQYFGPGTRLTVL.

The rearrangement links TRBV6-5 to TRBJ1-2; D gene unclear. CDR3 length: 11 amino acids. CDR1 is MNHEY, CDR2 SVGAGI, per germline. Trimming left V 2 bases short and J 6 bases short, with 4 bases between. The CDR3 reads CASSYGHGYTF. The CDR3, as DNA: TGTGCCAGCAGTTACGGGCATGGCTACACCTTC.

The V and J genes are TRBV6-6 and TRBJ2-7, with D perhaps TRBD2 (6 bases). This CDR3 region has 12 residues. The germline V and J ends were trimmed by 4 bases and 6 bases, with 10 bases remaining between them. The germline V gene encodes CDR1 MNHNY and CDR2 SVGAGI (reference sequence). CDR3 sequence (DNA): TGTGCCAGCAGTTGGGACTTTGGCGAGCAGTACGTC. Its protein product is CASSWDFGEQYV.

This sequence joins TRBV19 and TRBJ1-4; 8 bases are shared with TRBD1. The CDR3 is 14 residues long. CDR1 is LNHDA and CDR2 is SQIVND in the germline V gene (reference sequence). Germline trimming cut 10 bases from V and 1 base from J; bases unmatched to any gene: 5. As DNA, the CDR3 is TGTGCCACCAGTGACAGGGGAACTAATGAAAAACTGTTTTTT. It specifies CATSDRGTNEKLFF.

A few counts support this clone. The sample carries other DNA sequences with the same CDR3. The chain couples TRBV19 to TRBJ2-5; a weak D match, TRBD2 (5 bases). Trimming removed 3 bases from V and 1 base from J, with 9 bases in between. Germline V lookup: CDR1 LNHDA, CDR2 SQIVND (reference sequence). The CDR3 totals 14 residues. CDR3 sequence reads: CASSIGGSQETQYF. In DNA form, the CDR3 reads TGTGCCAGTAGTATTGGTGGGAGCCAAGAGACCCAGTACTTC.

The CDR3 coding sequence is TGCGCCAGCAGCCAGTACACGTACGGGGTTCCAGATACGCAGTATTTT. Its protein is CASSQYTYGVPDTQYF. This chain uses TRBV4-3 with TRBJ2-3; perhaps TRBD2 as D (5 bases). Between the trimmed V and J ends, which lost 3 bases and 4 bases, there was a span of 17 bases. Germline V lookup: CDR1 LGHNA, CDR2 YSLEER. CDR3 length: 16 residues.

The V gene is TRBV30, the J gene TRBJ1-5; a weak D match, TRBD1 (5 bases). Looked up from germline, CDR1 is GTSNPN and CDR2 is SVGIG (reference sequence). Between the trimmed V and J ends, which lost 0 bases and 6 bases, there was a span of 15 bases. The CDR3 spans 15 residues. CDR3 sequence: CAWSVGEGMGQPQHF. The CDR3 DNA is TGTGCCTGGAGTGTGGGGGAGGGGATGGGTCAGCCCCAGCATTTT.